The clone carrying this TCR beta chain was counted ten times or more. The data were obtained in a study of CD8 T cells in ankylosing spondylitis. Trimming cost V 0 bases and J 2 bases, with 8 bases left between them. The germline gives CDR1 LGHNA, CDR2 YSLEER. The CDR3 is 14 amino acids. TCRdb independently ran MiXCR on the 5' RACE reads; one entry per CDR3 protein. The sample lists 300,000 to 350,000 distinct CDR3 sequences, around 20% occurring once. The chain recombines TRBV4-3 with TRBJ2-7; either TRBD1 or TRBD2 may fit D (6 bases each). The specimen was blood, either unsorted or a sorted T cell fraction (not recorded which). The sequence was obtained from a female donor with ankylosing spondylitis or in good health (not recorded which). This CDR3 reads CASSQDRGPYEQYF. The CDR3 DNA reads as TGCGCCAGCAGCCAAGACCGGGGGCCCTACGAGCAGTACTTC.